A single sample gave rise to the 26 T cell receptor beta chains below, sequenced in a study of blood T cell repertoires in COVID-19. Assay used: immunoSEQ multiplex PCR; TCRdb lists only in-frame clones, some missing. The sample has about 220,000 clones, under 90% seen once. Sequenced input: peripheral blood. Receptors originate from a man younger than 45 with active or convalescent COVID-19.

The rearrangement uses TRBV7-9 and TRBJ2-3, with 8 bases that match TRBD2. CDR1 is SEHNR, CDR2 FQNEAQ, per germline (reference sequence). The CDR3 is 14 residues long. After removal of 8 bases from V and 5 bases from J, the junction contained 9 bases not matched to a gene. CDR3 region: CASGFSGKVDTQYF. CDR3 nucleotide sequence: TGTGCCAGCGGTTTTAGCGGGAAGGTAGATACGCAGTATTTT.

In regard to this clone: Germline and junction disagree at one end, which may indicate a read error. The sample has other DNA sequences that encode this CDR3 too. DNA of the CDR3: TGTGCCAGCAGCTCCCCCCGGGACTCATACGAGCAATACTTC. Amino acid sequence: CASSSPRDSYEQYF. J is TRBJ2-7 and V is TRBV11-2; a weak D match, TRBD2 (6 bases). The CDR3 extends over 14 amino acids. Per germline, CDR1 SGHAT and CDR2 FQNNGV.

V gene TRBV7-2 combines with J gene TRBJ2-3; D possibly corresponds to TRBD2 (7 bases). Trimming removed 5 bases from V and 8 bases from J, with 14 bases in between. Germline CDR1 reads SGHTA; CDR2 reads FQGNSA. This CDR3 region has 13 residues. In DNA form, the CDR3 reads TGTGCCAGCAGCCCAAACAGGGAGGGTACGCAGTATTTT. It specifies CASSPNREGTQYF.

The genes are TRBV2 and TRBJ1-4; TRBD1 is a possible D gene (6 bases). CDR1 and CDR2 (germline): SNHLY, FYNNEI. The length of the CDR3 is 16 residues. V lost 3 bases, J lost 2 bases, and 13 bases lay in between. The CDR3 region is CASSDWGRRTNEKLFF. The CDR3, as DNA: TGTGCCAGCAGTGACTGGGGGCGGCGCACTAATGAAAAACTGTTTTTT. Using reference TRBV2 and TRBJ1-4 for the parts outside the CDR3, the full variable domain is EPEVTQTPSHQVTQMGQEVILRCVPISNHLYFYWYRQILGQKVEFLVSFYNNEISEKSEIFDDQFSVERPDGSNFTLKIRSTKLEDSAMYFCASSDWGRRTNEKLFFGSGTQLSVL.

This chain uses TRBV11-2 with TRBJ2-7; a possible D gene is TRBD2 (5 bases). V was trimmed by 1 base and J by 9 bases, leaving 10 bases between them. CDR3 length: 12 residues. Germline CDR1 SGHAT, CDR2 FQNNGV. The CDR3 reads CASSLGLRGQYF. CDR3 coding DNA: TGTGCCAGCAGCTTAGGTTTACGGGGGCAGTACTTC.

This clone has a handful of counts. The chain recombines TRBV28 with TRBJ2-1; no reliable D call. The CDR3 is 16 residues long. The V and J ends lost 3 bases and 5 bases respectively, with 17 bases between them. CDR1 is MDHEN and CDR2 is SYDVKM in the germline V gene. This chain's CDR3 is CASSFTVGPANNEQFF. The CDR3 region has the DNA TGTGCCAGCAGTTTTACTGTGGGCCCAGCAAACAATGAGCAGTTCTTC. Full variable domain (missing parts from reference TRBV28 and TRBJ2-1): DVKVTQSSRYLVKRTGEKVFLECVQDMDHENMFWYRQDPGLGLRLIYFSYDVKMKEKGDIPEGYSVSREKKERFSLILESASTNQTSMYLCASSFTVGPANNEQFFGPGTRLTVL.

The V call is TRBV6-2 or TRBV6-3, the J call TRBJ2-5; 9 positions match TRBD2. CDR3 length: 15 amino acids. With V trimmed by 0 bases and J by 4 bases, 3 bases remained unmatched. The V gene's germline CDR1 is MNHEY and CDR2 SVGEGT. CDR3 protein: CASSYSLAGRETQYF. CDR3 bases: TGTGCCAGCAGTTACTCCCTAGCGGGGCGAGAGACCCAGTACTTC.

The J gene is TRBJ2-7, the V gene TRBV27; 7 nucleotides match TRBD2. Germline-derived CDR1 and CDR2 are MNHEY and SMNVEV (reference sequence). V lost 3 bases to trimming and J lost 2 bases; unmatched junction nucleotides: 4. The CDR3 spans 14 residues. CDR3 sequence reads: CASSFRLAAYEQYF. DNA for the CDR3: TGTGCCAGCAGTTTCCGACTAGCCGCCTACGAGCAGTACTTC.

This chain connects TRBV5-4 to TRBJ1-2; 7 nucleotides match TRBD1. The CDR3 spans 15 residues. With V trimmed by 4 bases and J by 8 bases, 14 bases remained unmatched. The germline V gene encodes CDR1 SGHNT and CDR2 YYREEE (reference sequence). The CDR3 spells CASSPTITGEIGYTF. CDR3 nucleotides: TGTGCCAGCAGCCCAACAATTACAGGGGAGATCGGCTACACCTTC.

This clone was counted only a few times. V and J are TRBV28 and TRBJ1-1; D remains ambiguous. Germline V lookup: CDR1 MDHEN, CDR2 SYDVKM. The V end was cut by 6 bases, the J end by 1 base, with 12 bases between. CDR3 length: 14 amino acids. CDR3 nucleotide sequence: TGTGCCAGCAGCCCTGCGGGGTCGAACACTGAAGCTTTCTTT. Translated: CASSPAGSNTEAFF.

This clone was observed once. This chain connects TRBV14 to TRBJ1-1; 7 bases are shared with TRBD1. This CDR3 comprises 16 residues. V lost 2 bases and J lost 5; bases outside the gene matches: 11. CDR1 is SGHDN and CDR2 is FVKESK in the germline V gene. CDR3 coding DNA: TGTGCCAGCAGCCAATCGCCGGGACAGCTGGGAACTGAAGCTTTCTTT. Its translation is CASSQSPGQLGTEAFF.

The chain joins TRBV3-1 (or the pseudogene TRBV3-2) to TRBJ1-3; 7 nucleotides agree with TRBD1. Germline-derived CDR1 and CDR2 are LGHDT and YNNKEL (reference sequence). The CDR3 loop spans 16 amino acids. V was pared by 3 bases and J by 0 bases, with 5 bases of the junction left unmatched. The CDR3 DNA reads as TGTGCCAGCAGCCAGACAGGGACGATCTCTGGAAACACCATATATTTT. Translating gives CASSQTGTISGNTIYF.

The V gene is TRBV24-1, the J gene TRBJ1-5, with unresolved D. The CDR3 sequence is 12 residues long. Trimming removed 6 bases at V and 3 bases at J, with 5 bases between. Germline CDR1 KGHDR, CDR2 SFDVKD. CDR3 DNA sequence: TGTGCCACCAGTACTAACAATCAGCCCCAGCATTTT. It specifies CATSTNNQPQHF.

The rearrangement uses TRBV5-4 and TRBJ1-2; D might be TRBD1 (6 bases). Germline V gives CDR1 SGHNT, CDR2 YYREEE (reference sequence). This CDR3 region has 14 residues. Trimming removed 4 bases from V and 8 bases from J, with 18 bases in between. The DNA for the CDR3 is TGTGCCAGCAGCCGCGAGAACAGGGCGGACGGCTACACCTTC. As protein: CASSRENRADGYTF.

The chain has TRBV6-2 or TRBV6-3 and TRBJ1-1, with no clear D. V was trimmed by 6 bases and J by 1 base, leaving 9 bases between them. The CDR3 totals 13 residues. CDR1 MNHEY and CDR2 SVGEGT come from the germline V gene. CDR3 bases: TGTGCCAGCAGCGAACATCCGAACACTGAAGCTTTCTTT. It is translated as CASSEHPNTEAFF.

This clone was seen a few times. The chain combines TRBV7-2 with TRBJ2-5, with D perhaps matching TRBD2 (5 bases). The V end was cut by 3 bases, the J end by 7 bases, with 12 bases between. The CDR3 has 13 residues. Germline V gives CDR1 SGHTA, CDR2 FQGNSA. The CDR3, as DNA: TGTGCCAGCAGCTTGCGGGCCGTCGGGACCCAGTACTTC. The encoded protein is CASSLRAVGTQYF. The whole variable domain, remainder taken from reference TRBV7-2 and TRBJ2-5, is GAGVSQSPSNKVTEKGKDVELRCDPISGHTALYWYRQSLGQGLEFLIYFQGNSAPDKSGLPSDRFSAERTGGSVSTLTIQRTQQEDSAVYLCASSLRAVGTQYFGPGTRLLVL.

This clone was seen a single time. The chain uses TRBV28 and TRBJ1-5; no reliable D call. Germline CDR1 and CDR2: MDHEN and SYDVKM. The ends were cut back, 4 bases at V and 5 bases at J, with 21 bases in the middle. This CDR3 has 17 residues. This CDR3 reads CASSSSASGGGDQPQHF. The CDR3 bases are TGTGCCAGCAGTTCTAGTGCCTCAGGAGGCGGCGATCAGCCCCAGCATTTT.

The chain recombines TRBV28 with TRBJ2-7, with a weak D call TRBD2 (5 bases). The ends were cut back, 8 bases at V and 4 bases at J, with 12 bases in the middle. The germline V gene encodes CDR1 MDHEN and CDR2 SYDVKM. The length of the CDR3 is 12 residues. The CDR3 DNA follows: TGTGCCAGCGACTACGGAGGTTACGAGCAGTACTTC. It is translated as CASDYGGYEQYF.

The V and J genes are TRBV2 and TRBJ1-3, with a possible D match to TRBD1 (6 bases). The CDR3 extends over 15 amino acids. The V gene lost 6 bases and the J gene lost 4 bases, with 16 bases spanning the gap. Germline V gene lookup returns CDR1 SNHLY and CDR2 FYNNEI. CDR3 DNA: TGTGCCAGCAGCATAGACAGGCCGGGGGGAAACACCATATATTTT. Protein: CASSIDRPGGNTIYF.

The V gene is TRBV19, the J gene TRBJ2-1; TRBD1 aligns across 9 bases. This CDR3 spans 14 amino acids. Germline V gene lookup returns CDR1 LNHDA and CDR2 SQIVND (reference sequence). J gave up 6 bases and V 7 bases, and 7 bases lay outside the gene matches. CDR3 amino acids: CASTRQGVVNEQFF. CDR3 in DNA: TGTGCCAGTACGCGACAGGGGGTCGTCAATGAGCAGTTCTTC.

Of note for this clone: The same CDR3 arises from other DNA sequences in this sample as well. This chain uses TRBV18 with TRBJ2-3; a weak D match, TRBD2 (6 bases). Germline loops: CDR1 KGHSH, CDR2 LQKENI. The CDR3 spans 13 residues. Between the trimmed V and J ends, which lost 3 bases and 3 bases, there was a span of 7 bases. CDR3 sequence reads: CASSPAGTDTQYF. The CDR3 DNA sequence: TGTGCCAGCTCACCGGCGGGGACAGATACGCAGTATTTT. The full variable domain, completed using reference TRBV18 and TRBJ2-3, is NAGVMQNPRHLVRRRGQEARLRCSPMKGHSHVYWYRQLPEEGLKFMVYLQKENIIDESGMPKERFSAEFPKEGPSILRIQQVVRGDSAAYFCASSPAGTDTQYFGPGTRLTVL.

The chain combines TRBV5-4 with TRBJ2-7, with D uncertain. The CDR3 runs 11 residues. Germline assignment: CDR1 SGHNT and CDR2 YYREEE (reference sequence). V was cut by 2 bases and J by 4 bases, with 4 bases left in between. The CDR3 protein is CASSLYYEQYF. The CDR3 DNA reads TGTGCCAGCAGCTTATATTACGAGCAGTACTTC.

This chain uses TRBV15 with TRBJ2-3, with a tentative D call TRBD2 (6 bases). From germline, CDR1 is LNHNV and CDR2 YYDKDF (reference sequence). The V gene lost 8 bases and the J gene lost 2 bases, with 20 bases spanning the gap. The length of the CDR3 is 16 residues. The CDR3 protein is CATSESRTIVTDTQYF. The DNA for the CDR3 is TGTGCCACCTCCGAGTCTCGGACTATTGTCACAGATACGCAGTATTTT.

This chain links TRBV4-1 with TRBJ2-7, with 7 bases aligning to TRBD1. The CDR3 spans 15 residues. CDR1 and CDR2 (germline): MGHRA, YSYEKL. Germline trimming cut 1 base from V and 6 bases from J; bases unmatched to any gene: 9. This CDR3 is CASSQGTGFVGEQYF. The CDR3 DNA is TGCGCCAGCAGCCAAGGGACAGGCTTCGTGGGCGAGCAGTACTTC.

The rearrangement joins TRBV27 to TRBJ1-2; perhaps TRBD1 as D (5 bases). Trimming took 5 bases from V and 4 from J, leaving 11 bases between them. The CDR3 sequence is 13 residues long. Germline V gene data show CDR1 as MNHEY and CDR2 as SMNVEV (reference sequence). Here the CDR3 DNA reads TGTGCCAGCAGTCCCAGGGTTAGCTATGGCTACACCTTC. This translates into CASSPRVSYGYTF.

The chain joins TRBV11-2 to TRBJ2-7; 10 bases are a match to TRBD2. The germline gives CDR1 SGHAT, CDR2 FQNNGV. The length of the CDR3 is 16 residues. V was clipped by 1 base and J by 2 bases; unmatched bases: 5. The DNA of the CDR3 is TGTGCCAGCAGCTTAGTCCGGACTAGCGGACCCTACGAGCAGTACTTC. As protein: CASSLVRTSGPYEQYF. Full variable domain (outside the CDR3, taken from reference TRBV11-2 and TRBJ2-7): EAGVAQSPRYKIIEKRQSVAFWCNPISGHATLYWYQQILGQGPKLLIQFQNNGVVDDSQLPKDRFSAERLKGVDSTLKIQPAKLEDSAVYLCASSLVRTSGPYEQYFGPGTRLTVT.